This TCR beta chain was sequenced in a study of blood T cell repertoires in COVID-19. Study context: Spain, Italy and the United States supplied samples that represented acute and convalescent COVID-19. The analysed material was cDNA or gDNA that came from T cells, B-cell-depleted T cells, or PBMCs.

In the study's own analysis: Nucleated cell number was recorded as an estimate derived from reference gene primer amplification. TCRdb keeps only in-frame clones here, not all; method: immunoSEQ multiplex PCR. D and trimming were read from the DNA, whereas the V and J calls and clone size are those reported in that table. The sample has over 80,000 clones, roughly 80% seen once. With 7 bases removed from V and 4 bases from J, the gap between germline ends came to 11 bases. The CDR3 sequence is 13 residues long. Germline assignment: CDR1 SGHRS and CDR2 YFSETQ. The sequence derives from an older woman with acute or convalescent COVID-19. The sequencing sample was made of peripheral blood. This sequence joins TRBV5-1 and TRBJ1-4; no clear D gene. CDR3 bases: TGCGCCAGCGGAGAGGGAGTTAATGAAAAACTGTTTTTT. Translation gives CASGEGVNEKLFF.